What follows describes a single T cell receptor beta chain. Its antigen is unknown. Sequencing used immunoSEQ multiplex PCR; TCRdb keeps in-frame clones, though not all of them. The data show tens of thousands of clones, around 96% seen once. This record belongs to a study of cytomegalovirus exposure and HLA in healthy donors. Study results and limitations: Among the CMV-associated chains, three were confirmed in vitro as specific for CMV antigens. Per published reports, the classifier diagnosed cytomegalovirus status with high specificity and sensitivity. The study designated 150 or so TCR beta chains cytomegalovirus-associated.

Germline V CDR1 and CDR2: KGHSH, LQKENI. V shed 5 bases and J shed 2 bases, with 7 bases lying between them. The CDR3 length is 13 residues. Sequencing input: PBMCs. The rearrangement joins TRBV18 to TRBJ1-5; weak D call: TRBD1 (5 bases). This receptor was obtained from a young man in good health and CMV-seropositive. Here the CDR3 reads CASSDSRNQPQHF. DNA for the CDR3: TGTGCCAGCTCAGACAGTCGCAATCAGCCCCAGCATTTT.